This entry features one T cell receptor (beta chain) sequence. The data were taken from a study of blood T cell repertoires in COVID-19. Study in general: Specimens from acute and convalescent COVID-19 originated in the United States, Italy and Spain. T cells, B-cell-depleted T cells, or PBMCs provided the cDNA or gDNA that served as material.

Germline V lookup: CDR1 MDHEN, CDR2 SYDVKM. The length of the CDR3 is 14 residues. The junction had 4 bases not matched to a gene; V was cut back by 6 bases and J by 5 bases. In the study's own analysis: Amplification from reference gene primers served as the basis for estimated nucleated cell counts. The data were produced by immunoSEQ multiplex PCR, yet TCRdb's version contains in-frame clones alone and is incomplete. V, J and clone size derive from that table, while D and trimming were established from the DNA sequence. There are about 39,000 clones in the sample; around four fifths occur only once, and about 42% lies in the top ten.

The V and J genes are TRBV28 and TRBJ1-3; TRBD1 agrees at 10 bases. The source is a human donor in a cohort sampled during active or convalescent COVID-19. The donor label of this sample is uncertain. The sequencing input was peripheral blood. The CDR3 DNA sequence: TGTGCCAGCAGACGTGACAGGGGGCGAAACACCATATATTTT. Amino acid sequence: CASRRDRGRNTIYF.